This paragraph covers one T cell receptor beta chain sequence. Its antigen remains undetermined. No base quality values were provided; no much bigger clone lies one nucleotide off. Sequenced using an Illumina NovaSeq 6000. TCRalpha and TCRbeta cDNA libraries were constructed by 5'RACE with constant-segment primers, with sample barcodes and unique molecular identifiers being introduced. Trizol reagent was used to extract RNA from every sample. Library amplification was performed in two PCR steps, and a second sample barcode and Illumina TruSeq adapters were introduced in the second step. Sequencing of libraries was performed on an Illumina NovaSeq with 2 x 150 bp paired-end reads. The original pipeline was this. With migec v1.2.7, reads were demultiplexed and then collapsed into UMI-guided consensus sequences. With mixcr v2.1.11, UMI consensuses were aligned to TRA and TRB V and J templates and assembled into clonotypes. A clonotype was counted as expanded or contracted only if both edgeR and NoisET called the change significant, with noise models trained on biological replicates. edgeR calls used a false discovery rate-adjusted p below 0.01 and a log2 fold-change threshold of 1. As an exploratory analysis of dynamics, max-normalized trajectories of the 1000 most abundant clonotypes were examined with PCA combined with hierarchical clustering. The CD4 or CD8 phenotype of responding clones was assigned using the separately sequenced CD4+ and CD8+ repertoires. TCRdb reran the public reads through fastp at Q25 and MiXCR, keeping productive beta chains. Each CDR3 protein appears once, grouped with its most common genes and DNA. None of the V and J calls come from the authors' own analysis; TCRdb made them. For this sample the table gives about 400,000 distinct CDR3 sequences, of which 23% were detected only once. Of the sample, approximately 14% is held by the ten largest clones.

The CDR3 has 13 amino acids, counting the end cysteine and phenylalanine. This entry keeps only the CDR3 DNA: 39 bases, framed from base 1. Trimming takes 5 bases from V and 4 bases from J, and the germline ends sit 11 bases apart. The germline V gene yields SGHTA for CDR1 and FQGNSA for CDR2. Ficoll-Paque density gradient centrifugation was used to isolate PBMCs. The data were obtained in a study of T-cell memory formation after mild COVID-19 (dated by TCRdb to about 2021). In the study overall: Most TCR sequence clusters were specific to one of the two donors. In a couple of donors, T-cell clones that expanded and contracted after mild COVID-19 were tracked by sequencing TCRalpha and TCRbeta repertoires over time. Two young, previously healthy adult volunteers, one female and one male, were included in the cohort.

Results and caveats for the whole study, not just this receptor: The study covered only a couple of mild cases, and larger cohorts including severe cases with pre-infection samples were considered necessary. Balanced CD4/CD8 phenotypes were observed for clones contracting from day 15 to 85, whereas a bias towards CD4+ was observed for a second wave of clones expanding from day 15 to 37. Contracting CD4+ clones turned up mainly in the CM and EM memory subsets, whereas EMRA was where CD8+ clones were enriched. Some responding clones were detected in pre-infection memory, which suggested that pre-existing cross-reactive memory T cells had joined the SARS-CoV-2 response. SARS-CoV-2 specificity was not confirmed for the second-wave clones peaking on day 37.

Material for sequencing was PBMCs or a T cell subset sorted from them (not recorded which). This receptor was identified in an adult woman who had mild COVID-19 (a few samples of this study predate the infection). The sample titles of this study are shuffled in the database, so cell type and time point are left out; the donor was told from shared clones. The V gene is TRBV7-2 and the J gene is TRBJ1-1, with an unclear D gene assignment. The CDR3 region has the sequence CASSPFESTEAFF. The DNA sequence is TGTGCCAGCAGCCCATTTGAGAGCACTGAAGCTTTCTTT.